This T cell receptor (beta chain) emerged from a study of T-cell memory formation after mild COVID-19. Findings and caveats of the study: CD4+ contracting clones lay mainly in CM and EM, CD8+ ones in EMRA.

V was cut by 4 bases and J by 5 bases, with 14 bases left in between. Germline loops: CDR1 KGHSH, CDR2 LQKENI. CDR3 length: 15 residues. This clonotype was observed a handful of times. Its antigen is unidentified. TCRdb used MiXCR to reprocess the 5' RACE reads, holding one entry per CDR3 protein. The repertoire includes about 400,000 distinct CDR3 sequences, 20% to 30% of them detected once, and 8.5% to 10% sits in the top ten. This receptor was identified in an adult woman who had mild COVID-19 (a few samples of this study predate the infection). Cell type and time point are not known. What was sequenced was PBMCs or a T cell subset sorted from them (not recorded which). The chain combines TRBV18 with TRBJ2-2, with D possibly called TRBD1 or TRBD2 (5 bases each). CDR3 sequence reads: CASSRGGSRTGELFF. The CDR3 coding sequence is TGTGCCAGCTCACGTGGGGGAAGTCGAACCGGGGAGCTGTTTTTT.